This T cell receptor beta chain derives from a study of T-cell memory formation after mild COVID-19. This CDR3 spans 17 amino acids. 5'RACE with constant-segment primers yielded barcoded, UMI-tagged TCR alpha and TCR beta cDNA libraries. TCRdb reprocessed the 5' RACE reads with MiXCR, giving one entry per CDR3 protein. The sample has 450,000 to 650,000 distinct CDR3 sequences, 20% seen once; the top ten hold 12%. This sequence joins TRBV21-1 and TRBJ1-2; the D call of TRBD1 is as the table states it, not checked on the DNA. TRBV21-1 is labeled a pseudogene. The specimen sequenced was PBMCs or a T cell subset sorted from them (not recorded which). This TCR came from an adult woman who had mild COVID-19 (a few samples of this study predate the infection). Cell type and time point are not known. Here the CDR3 DNA reads TGTGCCACCTCGCTCGGACCAGGGGGCCCCTCATCTGGTGGCTACACCTTC. It yields the protein CATSLGPGGPSSGGYTF.